This T cell receptor (beta chain) was retrieved from a study of identical twins. This clonotype was seen only a few times. V lost 3 bases to trimming and J lost 7 bases; unmatched junction nucleotides: 12. CDR1 and CDR2 from the germline V gene are MGHRA and YSYEKL. The CDR3 is 17 residues long. TCRdb analysed the 5' RACE reads with MiXCR anew, one entry per CDR3 protein. The sample carries hundreds of thousands of distinct CDR3 sequences, approximately 7% recorded once. The same sample was also studied in work on yellow fever vaccine responses in identical twins.

The chain uses TRBV4-1 and TRBJ1-2; 12 positions match TRBD1. The sample comprised memory (CD45RO+) T cells sorted from blood. This TCR came from a woman aged 18-29 years in good health. This CDR3 is CASSQGGTGGTGGGYTF. The CDR3 coding sequence is TGCGCCAGCAGCCAGGGAGGGACAGGGGGCACTGGGGGTGGCTACACCTTC.